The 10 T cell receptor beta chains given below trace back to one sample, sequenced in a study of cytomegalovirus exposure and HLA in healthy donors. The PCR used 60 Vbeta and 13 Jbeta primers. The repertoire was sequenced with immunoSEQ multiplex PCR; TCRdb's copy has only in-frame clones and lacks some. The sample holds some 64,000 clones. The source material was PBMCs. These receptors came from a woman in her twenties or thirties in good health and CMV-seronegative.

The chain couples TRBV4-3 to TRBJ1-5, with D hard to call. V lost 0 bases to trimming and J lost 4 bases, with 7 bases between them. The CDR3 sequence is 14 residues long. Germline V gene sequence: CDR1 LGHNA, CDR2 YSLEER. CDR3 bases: TGCGCCAGCAGCCAAGAGGGAGGTAATCAGCCCCAGCATTTT. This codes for CASSQEGGNQPQHF.

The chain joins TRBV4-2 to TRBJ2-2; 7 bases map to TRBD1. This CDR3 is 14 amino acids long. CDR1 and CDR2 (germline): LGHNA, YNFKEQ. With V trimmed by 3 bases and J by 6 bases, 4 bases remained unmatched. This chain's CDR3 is CASSHQGTAGELFF. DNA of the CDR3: TGTGCCAGCAGCCATCAAGGGACAGCCGGGGAGCTGTTTTTT.

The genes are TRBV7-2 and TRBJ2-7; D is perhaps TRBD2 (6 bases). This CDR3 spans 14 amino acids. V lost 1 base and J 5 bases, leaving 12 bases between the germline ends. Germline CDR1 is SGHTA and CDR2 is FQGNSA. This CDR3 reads CASSLGLASDEQYF. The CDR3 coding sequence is TGTGCCAGCAGCTTAGGCCTAGCGTCCGACGAGCAGTACTTC.

CDR3 sequence: CADERGRSYNEQFF. The CDR3 DNA reads TGTGCCGACGAACGGGGTAGGTCCTACAATGAGCAGTTCTTC. The chain employs TRBV7-4 and TRBJ2-1; D possibly corresponds to TRBD2 (5 bases). V shed 11 bases and J shed 1 base, with 15 bases lying between them. Germline V gene data show CDR1 as SGHVT and CDR2 as SQSDAQ. CDR3 length: 14 residues.

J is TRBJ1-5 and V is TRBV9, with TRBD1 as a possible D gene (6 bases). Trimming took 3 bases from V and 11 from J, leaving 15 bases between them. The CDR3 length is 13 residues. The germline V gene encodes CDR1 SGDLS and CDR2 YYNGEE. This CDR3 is CASSEGDIATQHF. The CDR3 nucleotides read TGTGCCAGCAGCGAGGGGGACATAGCGACCCAGCATTTT.

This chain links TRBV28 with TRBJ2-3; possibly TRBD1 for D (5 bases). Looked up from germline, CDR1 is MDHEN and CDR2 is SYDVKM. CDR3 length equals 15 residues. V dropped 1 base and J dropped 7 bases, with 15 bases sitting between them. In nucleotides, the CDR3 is TGTGCCAGCAGTTTATTCCAGGGCATGAGGAATACGCAGTATTTT. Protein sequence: CASSLFQGMRNTQYF.

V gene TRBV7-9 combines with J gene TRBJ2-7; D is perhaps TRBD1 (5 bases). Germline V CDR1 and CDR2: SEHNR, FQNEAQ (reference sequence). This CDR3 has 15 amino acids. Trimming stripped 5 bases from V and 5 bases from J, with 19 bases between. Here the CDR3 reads CASSPLLRDGHEQYF. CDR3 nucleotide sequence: TGTGCCAGCAGCCCCCTACTCAGGGATGGGCACGAGCAGTACTTC.

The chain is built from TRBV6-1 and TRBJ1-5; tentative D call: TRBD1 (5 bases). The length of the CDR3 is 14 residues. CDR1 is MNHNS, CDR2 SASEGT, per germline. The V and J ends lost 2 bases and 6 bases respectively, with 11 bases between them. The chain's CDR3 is CASSEQGGSQPQHF. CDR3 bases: TGTGCCAGCAGTGAACAGGGAGGGAGTCAGCCCCAGCATTTT.

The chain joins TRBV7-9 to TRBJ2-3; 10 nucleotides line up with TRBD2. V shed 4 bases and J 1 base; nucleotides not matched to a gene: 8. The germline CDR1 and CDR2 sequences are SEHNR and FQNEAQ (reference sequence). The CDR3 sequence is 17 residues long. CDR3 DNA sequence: TGTGCCAGCAGCTCTGACTGGGGGACTAGCGGCACAGATACGCAGTATTTT. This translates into CASSSDWGTSGTDTQYF.

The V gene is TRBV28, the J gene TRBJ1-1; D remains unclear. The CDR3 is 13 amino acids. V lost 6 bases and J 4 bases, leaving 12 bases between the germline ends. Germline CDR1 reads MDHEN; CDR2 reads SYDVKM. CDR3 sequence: CASRSGDRTEAFF. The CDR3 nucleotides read TGTGCCAGCAGATCCGGAGATCGCACTGAAGCTTTCTTT.